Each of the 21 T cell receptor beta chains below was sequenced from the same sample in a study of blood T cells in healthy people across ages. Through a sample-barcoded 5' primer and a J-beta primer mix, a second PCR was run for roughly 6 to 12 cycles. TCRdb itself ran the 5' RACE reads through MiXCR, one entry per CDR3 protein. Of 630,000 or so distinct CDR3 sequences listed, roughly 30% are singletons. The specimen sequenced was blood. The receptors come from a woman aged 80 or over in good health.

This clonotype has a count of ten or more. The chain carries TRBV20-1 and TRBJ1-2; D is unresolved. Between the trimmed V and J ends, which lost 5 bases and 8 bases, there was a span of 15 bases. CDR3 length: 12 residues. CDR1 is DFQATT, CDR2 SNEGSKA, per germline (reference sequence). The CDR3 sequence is CSAFEPSHGYTF. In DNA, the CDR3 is TGCAGTGCTTTTGAGCCAAGTCACGGCTACACCTTC.

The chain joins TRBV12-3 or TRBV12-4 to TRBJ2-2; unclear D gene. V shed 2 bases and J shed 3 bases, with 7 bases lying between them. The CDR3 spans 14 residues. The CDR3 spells CASSLKQYTGELFF. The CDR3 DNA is TGTGCCAGCAGTTTAAAACAGTACACCGGGGAGCTGTTTTTT.

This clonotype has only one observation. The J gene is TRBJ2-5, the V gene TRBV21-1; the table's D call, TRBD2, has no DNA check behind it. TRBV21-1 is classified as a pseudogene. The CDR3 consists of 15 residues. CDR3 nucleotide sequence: TGTGCCAGCAGCCAAGGGGCCTTTGGGTGCGGAGAGCAGTACTTC. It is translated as CASSQGAFGCGEQYF.

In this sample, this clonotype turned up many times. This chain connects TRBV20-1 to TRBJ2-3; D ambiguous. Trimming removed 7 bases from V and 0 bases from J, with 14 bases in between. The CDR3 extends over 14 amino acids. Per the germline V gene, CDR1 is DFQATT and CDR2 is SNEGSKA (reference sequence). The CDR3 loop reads CSGSRLESTDTQYF. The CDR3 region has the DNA TGCAGTGGGTCAAGACTGGAGAGCACAGATACGCAGTATTTT.

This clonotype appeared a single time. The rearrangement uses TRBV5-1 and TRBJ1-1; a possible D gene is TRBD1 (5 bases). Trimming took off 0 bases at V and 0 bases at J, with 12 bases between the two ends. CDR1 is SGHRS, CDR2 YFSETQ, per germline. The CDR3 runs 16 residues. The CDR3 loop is CASSLDGGGMNTEAFF. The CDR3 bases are TGCGCCAGCAGCTTGGACGGGGGGGGTATGAACACTGAAGCTTTCTTT. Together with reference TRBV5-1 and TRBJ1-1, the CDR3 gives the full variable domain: KAGVTQTPRYLIKTRGQQVTLSCSPISGHRSVSWYQQTPGQGLQFLFEYFSETQRNKGNFPGRFSGRQFSNSRSEMNVSTLELGDSALYLCASSLDGGGMNTEAFFGQGTRLTVV.

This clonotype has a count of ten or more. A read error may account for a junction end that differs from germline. CDR3 sequence reads: CASTLGGLGVEQYF. CDR3 coding DNA: TGTGCCAGCACCTTAGGAGGTTTGGGGGTCGAGCAGTACTTC. The rearrangement uses TRBV11-2 and TRBJ2-5; D is tentatively TRBD1 or TRBD2 (5 bases each). The last part of the DNA fits TRBJ2-7 better; the J call may be wrong. This CDR3 comprises 14 residues. CDR1 SGHAT and CDR2 FQNNGV come from the germline V gene.

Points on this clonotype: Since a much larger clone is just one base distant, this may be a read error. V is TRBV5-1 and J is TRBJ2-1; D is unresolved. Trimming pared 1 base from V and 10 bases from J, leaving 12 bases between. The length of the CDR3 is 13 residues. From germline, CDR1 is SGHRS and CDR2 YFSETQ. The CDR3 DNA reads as TGCGCCAGCAGCTTGCTTGGGCAATACGAGCAGTTCTTC. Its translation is CASSLLGQYEQFF.

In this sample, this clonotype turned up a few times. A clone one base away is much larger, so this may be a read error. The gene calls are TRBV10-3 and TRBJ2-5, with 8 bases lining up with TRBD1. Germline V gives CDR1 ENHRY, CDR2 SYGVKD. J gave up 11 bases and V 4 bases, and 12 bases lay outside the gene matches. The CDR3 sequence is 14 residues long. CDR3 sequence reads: CAISGQKQGEEQYF. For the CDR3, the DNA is TGTGCCATCAGTGGGCAAAAACAGGGGGAGGAGCAGTACTTC.

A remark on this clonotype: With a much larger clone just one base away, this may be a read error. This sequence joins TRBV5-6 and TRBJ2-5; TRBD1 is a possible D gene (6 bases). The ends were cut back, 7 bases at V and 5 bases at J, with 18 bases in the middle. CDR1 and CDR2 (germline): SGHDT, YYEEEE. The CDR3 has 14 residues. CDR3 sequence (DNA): TGTGCCAGCGGGTCCAGGGGCGAGGGGGAGACCCAGTACTTC. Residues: CASGSRGEGETQYF. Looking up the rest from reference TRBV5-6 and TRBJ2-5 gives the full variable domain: DAGVTQSPTHLIKTRGQQVTLRCSPKSGHDTVSWYQQALGQGPQFIFQYYEEEERQRGNFPDRFSGHQFPNYSSELNVNALLLGDSALYLCASGSRGEGETQYFGPGTRLLVL.

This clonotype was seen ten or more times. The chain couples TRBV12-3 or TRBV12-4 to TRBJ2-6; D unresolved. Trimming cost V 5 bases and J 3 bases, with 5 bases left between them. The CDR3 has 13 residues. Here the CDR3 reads CASSGLGANVLTF. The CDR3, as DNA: TGTGCCAGCAGTGGGCTTGGGGCCAACGTCCTGACTTTC.

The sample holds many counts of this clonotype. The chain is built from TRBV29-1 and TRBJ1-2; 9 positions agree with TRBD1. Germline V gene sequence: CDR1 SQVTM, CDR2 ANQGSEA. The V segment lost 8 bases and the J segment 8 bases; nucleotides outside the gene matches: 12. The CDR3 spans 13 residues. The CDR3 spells CSFEAGQGTGYTF. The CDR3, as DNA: TGCAGCTTCGAAGCGGGACAGGGCACCGGCTACACCTTC. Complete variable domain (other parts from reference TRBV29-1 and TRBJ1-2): SAVISQKPSRDICQRGTSLTIQCQVDSQVTMMFWYRQQPGQSLTLIATANQGSEATYESGFVIDKFPISRPNLTFSTLTVSNMSPEDSSIYLCSFEAGQGTGYTFGSGTRLTVV.

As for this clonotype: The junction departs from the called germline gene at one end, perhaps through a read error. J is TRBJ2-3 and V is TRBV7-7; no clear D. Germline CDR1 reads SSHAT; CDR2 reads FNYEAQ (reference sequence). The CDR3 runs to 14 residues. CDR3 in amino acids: CASSLFVSTDTQYF. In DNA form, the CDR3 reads TGTGCTAGCAGCTTATTCGTCAGCACAGATACGCAGTATTTT.

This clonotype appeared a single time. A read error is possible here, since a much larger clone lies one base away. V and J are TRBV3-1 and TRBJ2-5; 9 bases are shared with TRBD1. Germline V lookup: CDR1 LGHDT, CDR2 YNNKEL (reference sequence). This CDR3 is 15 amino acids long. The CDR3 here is CASSLRQGDPYEQDF. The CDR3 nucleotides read TGTGCCAGCAGCCTACGACAGGGGGACCCCTACGAGCAGGACTTC.

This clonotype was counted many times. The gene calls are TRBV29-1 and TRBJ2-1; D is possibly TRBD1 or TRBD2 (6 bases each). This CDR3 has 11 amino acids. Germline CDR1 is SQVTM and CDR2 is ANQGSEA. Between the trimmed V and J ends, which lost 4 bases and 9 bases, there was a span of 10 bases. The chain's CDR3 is CSVGGAGEQFF. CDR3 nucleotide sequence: TGCAGCGTTGGGGGGGCCGGTGAGCAGTTCTTC.

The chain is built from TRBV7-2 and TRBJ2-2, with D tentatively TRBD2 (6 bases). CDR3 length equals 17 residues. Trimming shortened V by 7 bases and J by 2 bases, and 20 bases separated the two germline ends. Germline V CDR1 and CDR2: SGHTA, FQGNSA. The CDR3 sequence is CASNIARASDNTGELFF. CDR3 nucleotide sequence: TGTGCCAGCAACATTGCCAGGGCTAGCGATAACACCGGGGAGCTGTTTTTT.

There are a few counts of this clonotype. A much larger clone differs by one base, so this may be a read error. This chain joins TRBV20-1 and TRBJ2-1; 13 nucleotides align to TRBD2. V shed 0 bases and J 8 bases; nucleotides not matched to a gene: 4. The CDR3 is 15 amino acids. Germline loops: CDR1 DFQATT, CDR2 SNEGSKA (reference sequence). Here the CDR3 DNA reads TGCAGTGCTAGAGATAGACTAGCGGGGGGTGATGAGCAGTTCTTC. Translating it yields CSARDRLAGGDEQFF.

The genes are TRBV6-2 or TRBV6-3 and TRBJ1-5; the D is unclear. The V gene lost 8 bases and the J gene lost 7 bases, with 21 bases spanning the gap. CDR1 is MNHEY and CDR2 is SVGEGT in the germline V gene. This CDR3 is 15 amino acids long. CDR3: CASARPEGLPQPQHF. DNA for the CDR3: TGTGCCAGCGCGAGGCCTGAGGGATTGCCGCAGCCCCAGCATTTT.

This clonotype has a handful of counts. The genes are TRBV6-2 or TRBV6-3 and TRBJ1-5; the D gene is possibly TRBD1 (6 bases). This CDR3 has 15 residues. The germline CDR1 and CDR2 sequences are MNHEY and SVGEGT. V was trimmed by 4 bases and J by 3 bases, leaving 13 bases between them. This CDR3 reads CASSSGDPLNQPQHF. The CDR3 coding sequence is TGTGCCAGCAGTTCAGGGGATCCCCTCAATCAGCCCCAGCATTTT.

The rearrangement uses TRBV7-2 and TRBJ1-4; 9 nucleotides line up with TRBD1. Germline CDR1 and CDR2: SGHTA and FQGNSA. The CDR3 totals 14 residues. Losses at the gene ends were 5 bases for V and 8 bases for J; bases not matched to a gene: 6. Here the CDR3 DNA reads TGTGCCAGCAGCCTTAGGACAGGGGAGGAAAAACTGTTTTTT. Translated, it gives CASSLRTGEEKLFF. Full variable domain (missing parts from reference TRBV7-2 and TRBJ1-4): GAGVSQSPSNKVTEKGKDVELRCDPISGHTALYWYRQSLGQGLEFLIYFQGNSAPDKSGLPSDRFSAERTGGSVSTLTIQRTQQEDSAVYLCASSLRTGEEKLFFGSGTQLSVL.

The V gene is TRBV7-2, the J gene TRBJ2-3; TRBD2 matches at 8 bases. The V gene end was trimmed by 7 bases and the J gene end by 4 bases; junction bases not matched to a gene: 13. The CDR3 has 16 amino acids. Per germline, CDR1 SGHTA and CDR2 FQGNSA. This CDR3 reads CASILRPGGGSDTQYF. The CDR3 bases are TGTGCCAGCATACTAAGGCCTGGCGGGGGGTCAGATACGCAGTATTTT.

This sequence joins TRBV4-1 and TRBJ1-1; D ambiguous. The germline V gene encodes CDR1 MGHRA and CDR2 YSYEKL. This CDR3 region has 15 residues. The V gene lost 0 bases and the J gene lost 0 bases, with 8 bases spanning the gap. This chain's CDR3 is CASSQDRPLNTEAFF. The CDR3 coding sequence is TGCGCCAGCAGCCAAGACCGACCCTTGAACACTGAAGCTTTCTTT.